This T cell receptor beta chain was captured in a study of T cell repertoires in ileal Crohn's disease. About the study: Surgery for a complication: stricturing in 61%, penetrating in approximately 39%. Regarding the study as a whole: All patients with clonality above 26.8% had endoscopic recurrence. Clonal expansions were more frequent in active smokers than non-smokers at surgery.

Turning to this clone: Its specificity is not known.

The germline CDR1 and CDR2 sequences are SGHTA and FQGNSA. This CDR3 has 15 amino acids. With 5 bases clipped from V and 4 bases from J, the junction kept 9 bases outside the gene matches. Profiling relied on immunoSEQ multiplex PCR, and the TCRdb table lists in-frame clones only, not all of them. The sample has nearly 8,500 clones, more than 70% seen once. This receptor was taken from an adult with Crohn's disease. The chain is built from TRBV7-2 and TRBJ2-7; 9 bases line up with TRBD1. Material for sequencing was ileal tissue. The DNA for the CDR3 is TGTGCCAGCAGCGCCCGGGACAGGGCTAGGTACGAGCAGTACTTC. Its translation is CASSARDRARYEQYF.